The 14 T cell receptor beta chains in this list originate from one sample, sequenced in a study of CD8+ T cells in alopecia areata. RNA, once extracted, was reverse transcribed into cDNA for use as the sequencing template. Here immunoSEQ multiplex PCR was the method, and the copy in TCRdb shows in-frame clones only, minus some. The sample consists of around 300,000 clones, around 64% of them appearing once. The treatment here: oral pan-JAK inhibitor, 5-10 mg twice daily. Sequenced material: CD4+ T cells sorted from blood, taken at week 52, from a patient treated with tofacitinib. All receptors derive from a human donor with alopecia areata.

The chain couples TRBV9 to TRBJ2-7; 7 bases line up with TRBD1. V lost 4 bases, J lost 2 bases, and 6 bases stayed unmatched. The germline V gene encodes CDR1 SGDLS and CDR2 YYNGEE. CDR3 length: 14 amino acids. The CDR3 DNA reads TGTGCCAGCAGCCCATCGACAGGGCCCTACGAGCAGTACTTC. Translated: CASSPSTGPYEQYF.

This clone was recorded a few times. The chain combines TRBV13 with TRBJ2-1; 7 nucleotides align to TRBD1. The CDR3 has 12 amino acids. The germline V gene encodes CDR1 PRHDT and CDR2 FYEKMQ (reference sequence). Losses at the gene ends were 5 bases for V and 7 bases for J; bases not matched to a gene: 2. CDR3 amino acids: CASSRDRNEQFF. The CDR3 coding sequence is TGTGCCAGCAGCCGGGACAGAAATGAGCAGTTCTTC.

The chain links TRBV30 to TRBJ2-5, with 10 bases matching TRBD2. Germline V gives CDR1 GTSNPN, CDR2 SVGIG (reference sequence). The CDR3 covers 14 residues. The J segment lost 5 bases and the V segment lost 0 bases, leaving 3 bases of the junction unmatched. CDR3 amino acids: CAWSVSTSGETQYF. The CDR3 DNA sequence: TGTGCCTGGAGTGTATCGACTAGCGGGGAGACCCAGTACTTC.

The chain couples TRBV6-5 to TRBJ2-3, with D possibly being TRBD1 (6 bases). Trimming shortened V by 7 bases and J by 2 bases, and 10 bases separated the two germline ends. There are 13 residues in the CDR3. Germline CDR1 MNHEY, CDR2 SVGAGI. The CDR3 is CASKDRDTDTQYF. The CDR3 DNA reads TGTGCCAGCAAGGACAGAGACACAGATACGCAGTATTTT.

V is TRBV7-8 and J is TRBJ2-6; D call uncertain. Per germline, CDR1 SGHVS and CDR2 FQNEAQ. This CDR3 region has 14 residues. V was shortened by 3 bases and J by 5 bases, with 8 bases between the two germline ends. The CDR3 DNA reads TGTGCCAGCAGCTTTAGGGTCCGGGCCAACGTCCTGACTTTC. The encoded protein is CASSFRVRANVLTF.

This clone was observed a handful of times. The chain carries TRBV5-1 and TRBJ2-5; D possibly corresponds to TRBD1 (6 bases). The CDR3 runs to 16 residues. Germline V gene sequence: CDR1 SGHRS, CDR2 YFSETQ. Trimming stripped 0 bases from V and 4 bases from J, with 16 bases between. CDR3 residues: CASSLEGHLAGETQYF. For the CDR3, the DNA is TGCGCCAGCAGCTTGGAGGGACACCTAGCAGGAGAGACCCAGTACTTC.

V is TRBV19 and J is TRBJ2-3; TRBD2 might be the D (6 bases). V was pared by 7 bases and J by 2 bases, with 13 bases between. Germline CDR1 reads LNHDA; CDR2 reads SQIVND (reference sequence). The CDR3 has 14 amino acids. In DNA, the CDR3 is TGTGCCAGTACTGAATGGGGGGTCACAGATACGCAGTATTTT. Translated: CASTEWGVTDTQYF.

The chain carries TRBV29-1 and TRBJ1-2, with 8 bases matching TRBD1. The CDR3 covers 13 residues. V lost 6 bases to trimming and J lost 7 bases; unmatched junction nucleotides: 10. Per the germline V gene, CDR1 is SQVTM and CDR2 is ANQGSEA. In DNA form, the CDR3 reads TGCAGCGTGATATACAGGGGGTTCGGTGGCTACACCTTC. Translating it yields CSVIYRGFGGYTF.

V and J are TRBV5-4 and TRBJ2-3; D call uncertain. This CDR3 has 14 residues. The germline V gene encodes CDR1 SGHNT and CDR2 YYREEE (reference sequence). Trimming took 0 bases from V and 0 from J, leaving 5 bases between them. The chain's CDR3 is CASSLALSTDTQYF. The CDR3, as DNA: TGTGCCAGCAGCTTGGCGCTAAGCACAGATACGCAGTATTTT.

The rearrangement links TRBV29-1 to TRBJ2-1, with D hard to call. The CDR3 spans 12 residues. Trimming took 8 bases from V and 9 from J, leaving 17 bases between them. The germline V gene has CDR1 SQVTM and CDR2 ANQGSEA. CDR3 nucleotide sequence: TGCAGCCAGAGTATCGGGCCCGGTGAGCAGTTCTTC. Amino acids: CSQSIGPGEQFF.

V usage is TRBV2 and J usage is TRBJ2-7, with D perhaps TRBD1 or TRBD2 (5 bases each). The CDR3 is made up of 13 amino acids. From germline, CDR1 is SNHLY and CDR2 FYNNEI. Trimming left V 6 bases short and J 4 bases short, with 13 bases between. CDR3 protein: CASRDDGGYEQYF. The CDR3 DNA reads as TGTGCCAGCAGGGACGATGGGGGTTACGAGCAGTACTTC.

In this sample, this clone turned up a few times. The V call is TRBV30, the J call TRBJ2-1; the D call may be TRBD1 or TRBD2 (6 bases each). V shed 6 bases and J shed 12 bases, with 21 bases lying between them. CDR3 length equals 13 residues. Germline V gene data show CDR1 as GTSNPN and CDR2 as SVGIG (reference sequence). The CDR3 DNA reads TGTGCCTGCGACCCGGGGGCACCGGGTCCGCAGTTCTTC. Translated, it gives CACDPGAPGPQFF.

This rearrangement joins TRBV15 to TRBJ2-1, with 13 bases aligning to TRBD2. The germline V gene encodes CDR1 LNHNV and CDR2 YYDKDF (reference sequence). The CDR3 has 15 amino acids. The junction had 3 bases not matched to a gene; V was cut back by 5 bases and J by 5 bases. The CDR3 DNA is TGTGCCACCAGCTTAACTAGCGGGGGGGACAATGAGCAGTTCTTC. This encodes CATSLTSGGDNEQFF.

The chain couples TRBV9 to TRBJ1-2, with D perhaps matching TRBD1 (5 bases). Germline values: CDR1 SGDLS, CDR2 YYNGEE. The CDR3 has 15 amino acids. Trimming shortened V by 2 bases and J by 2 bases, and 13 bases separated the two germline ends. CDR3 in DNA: TGTGCCAGCAGCGTTACAGGAACCACAAACTATGGCTACACCTTC. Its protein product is CASSVTGTTNYGYTF.